This is a list of T cell receptor beta chains from one sample in a study of low-dose radiotherapy and immunotherapy resistance in tumors. Each CDR3 protein is one row after TCRdb ran MiXCR on the reads. The table lists tens of thousands of distinct CDR3 sequences, 20% to 25% of them singletons, with around 10% in the top ten. Sequencing used PBMCs, obtained after low-dose radiotherapy plus immunotherapy. These receptors came from a male donor with prostate cancer. Both conserved end residues are part of each CDR3. The D gene is left open where the match is weak.

>TRBV29-1|TRBD1|TRBJ1-1
CSGRGGRGDSEAFF
>TRBV11-2|TRBD1|TRBJ2-3
CASSARDRADTQYF
>TRBV21-1|NA|TRBJ1-5
CASSRTPTGVGGNQPQHF
>TRBV20-1|TRBD1|TRBJ2-7
CSAKTRGGPYEQYF
>TRBV12-3/TRBV12-4|NA|TRBJ1-6
CASRGGARNSPLHF
>TRBV27|TRBD1|TRBJ1-2
CASSGTGDGYTF
>TRBV6-5|TRBD1|TRBJ2-7
CASSRSDGQGAVQYF
>TRBV28|TRBD2|TRBJ2-1
CASSSAGAAGYNEQFF
>TRBV28|TRBD1|TRBJ2-2
CASLQGAWTGELFF
>TRBV20-1|NA|TRBJ2-4
CSAPEGLAKNIQYF
>TRBV19|TRBD2|TRBJ2-1
CASRPLAGGPDEQFF
>TRBV20-1|NA|TRBJ1-5
CSARAGALGQPQHF
>TRBV6-2/TRBV6-3|TRBD1|TRBJ1-1
CASAGGSHEAFF
>TRBV28|NA|TRBJ2-2
CASNTRRGFSTGELFF
>TRBV3-1|NA|TRBJ1-2
CASSPRGGSHPNYGYTF
>TRBV6-6|TRBD1|TRBJ1-4
CASSGQGATNEKLFF
>TRBV4-1|TRBD2|TRBJ2-1
CASSQENASGKREQFF